The 12 T cell receptor beta chains in this list originate from one sample, sequenced in a study of T cell responses to AZD1222 COVID-19 vaccine (dated by TCRdb to the early 2020s). The library was made by the immunoSEQ multiplex PCR assay. Entries here come from immuneACCESS through TCRdb and include only in-frame sequences with V and J called. Some clones fail to appear in such tables; in the studies checked, an unresolved V gene covers under half of the shortfall, and the cause of the remainder is unknown. This sample comprises about 150,000 clones, 80% to 95% of them detected only once. The ten most abundant clones make up approximately 3.7% of the sample. The sample's time point label, in plain terms: about 28 days (+/-7) after the second vaccine dose. Specimen: peripheral blood, collected 28 days after the second AZD1222 dose. These receptor sequences come from an adult who received the AZD1222 COVID-19 vaccine.

This clone was detected once. V and J are TRBV6-5 and TRBJ1-5; D may be TRBD1 (5 bases). V was trimmed by 6 bases and J by 4 bases, leaving 13 bases between them. Per germline, CDR1 MNHEY and CDR2 SVGAGI. There are 14 residues in the CDR3. This CDR3 reads CASSRGHDNQPQHF. CDR3 coding DNA: TGTGCCAGCAGCCGTGGACACGATAATCAGCCCCAGCATTTT.

This clone was recorded only once. Written as DNA, the CDR3 is TGTGCCAGCAGTGAGGGCAGGGGGCTTAACGAGCAGTACTTC. This gives the protein CASSEGRGLNEQYF. The chain couples TRBV2 to TRBJ2-7; 8 positions match TRBD1. The V segment lost 3 bases and the J segment 5 bases; nucleotides outside the gene matches: 6. The V gene's germline CDR1 is SNHLY and CDR2 FYNNEI. The CDR3 is 14 amino acids.

The chain has TRBV10-3 and TRBJ1-3, with D uncertain. Germline V gives CDR1 ENHRY, CDR2 SYGVKD. This CDR3 is built from 14 residues. Trimming removed 3 bases from V and 3 bases from J, with 9 bases in between. CDR3 sequence: CAISDNSYGNTIYF. CDR3 nucleotides: TGTGCCATCAGTGACAACAGCTATGGAAACACCATATATTTT.

This clone appeared once. The chain employs TRBV9 and TRBJ1-2; D is undetermined. The CDR3 spans 15 residues. CDR1 and CDR2 from the germline V gene are SGDLS and YYNGEE. The V end was cut by 0 bases, the J end by 0 bases, with 9 bases between. For the CDR3, the DNA is TGTGCCAGCAGCGTAGATGGCAGTACTAACTATGGCTACACCTTC. Protein: CASSVDGSTNYGYTF.

This chain uses TRBV7-6 with TRBJ1-2; perhaps TRBD1 as D (6 bases). V shed 5 bases and J shed 1 base, with 17 bases lying between them. Germline CDR1 and CDR2: SGHVS and FNYEAQ. CDR3 length equals 16 residues. CDR3 coding DNA: TGTGCCAGCAGCCCTTCCGGGACACCCTATAACTATGGCTACACCTTC. It encodes CASSPSGTPYNYGYTF.

The genes are TRBV4-3 and TRBJ2-7, with 8 bases that match TRBD1. Per the germline V gene, CDR1 is LGHNA and CDR2 is YSLEER. This CDR3 comprises 15 residues. V was pared by 1 base and J by 4 bases, with 6 bases of the junction left unmatched. The CDR3, as DNA: TGCGCCAGCAGCCAAGCGGGGACAGGACCTTACGAGCAGTACTTC. Its protein product is CASSQAGTGPYEQYF.

Written as DNA, the CDR3 is TGTGCCAGCAGTTCCGGACAGGGCAATCAGCCCCAGCATTTT. It yields the protein CASSSGQGNQPQHF. The chain joins TRBV28 to TRBJ1-5, with 7 bases matching TRBD1. The CDR3 contains 14 residues. Germline V CDR1 and CDR2: MDHEN, SYDVKM. Germline trimming cut 4 bases from V and 2 bases from J; bases unmatched to any gene: 2.

The chain carries TRBV15 and TRBJ1-2, with D unresolved. Trimming removed 4 bases at V and 3 bases at J, with 12 bases between. CDR3 size: 14 residues. Germline CDR1 is LNHNV and CDR2 is YYDKDF (reference sequence). The CDR3 DNA sequence: TGTGCCACCAGCAAAGTCGGAGGTGACTATGGCTACACCTTC. The encoded protein is CATSKVGGDYGYTF. Filled out from reference TRBV15 and TRBJ1-2, the complete variable domain reads DAMVIQNPRYQVTQFGKPVTLSCSQTLNHNVMYWYQQKSSQAPKLLFHYYDKDFNNEADTPDNFQSRRPNTSFCFLDIRSPGLGDTAMYLCATSKVGGDYGYTFGSGTRLTVV.

There are a few counts of this clone. V and J are TRBV9 and TRBJ1-1; D not certain. CDR3 length: 15 amino acids. V was shortened by 0 bases and J by 0 bases, with 9 bases between the two germline ends. Per germline, CDR1 SGDLS and CDR2 YYNGEE. The CDR3 protein is CASSVVWGMNTEAFF. In DNA form, the CDR3 reads TGTGCCAGCAGCGTAGTGTGGGGTATGAACACTGAAGCTTTCTTT.

This chain joins TRBV6-6 and TRBJ1-4, with 9 bases aligning to TRBD1. The CDR3 is 15 residues long. The V and J ends lost 4 bases and 7 bases, in that order; junction bases with no gene match: 7. Germline loops: CDR1 MNHNY, CDR2 SVGAGI (reference sequence). The CDR3 region has the DNA TGTGCCAGCAGTTCCCGGGACAGGGAGGGTGAAAAACTGTTTTTT. The encoded protein is CASSSRDREGEKLFF.

The rearrangement uses TRBV7-8 and TRBJ2-3; 8 bases line up with TRBD2. CDR1 is SGHVS and CDR2 is FQNEAQ in the germline V gene. V lost 5 bases and J lost 4; bases outside the gene matches: 14. The CDR3 totals 17 residues. The CDR3 region is CASSPTSGGGLADTQYF. The CDR3 DNA sequence: TGTGCCAGCAGCCCCACTAGCGGAGGTGGGTTGGCAGATACGCAGTATTTT. Based on the CDR3 plus reference TRBV7-8 and TRBJ2-3, the full variable domain is GAGVSQSPRYKVAKRGQDVALRCDPISGHVSLFWYQQALGQGPEFLTYFQNEAQLDKSGLPSDRFFAERPEGSVSTLKIQRTQQEDSAVYLCASSPTSGGGLADTQYFGPGTRLTVL.

The chain uses TRBV29-1 and TRBJ1-2; weak D call: TRBD1 (6 bases). The germline V gene has CDR1 SQVTM and CDR2 ANQGSEA. The CDR3 length is 15 residues. V gave up 6 bases and J gave up 2 bases, with 19 bases separating them. In nucleotides, the CDR3 is TGCAGCGTCCACTCCGGGCTAGGGGGGAACTATGGCTACACCTTC. Its translation is CSVHSGLGGNYGYTF.